These 29 T cell receptor beta chains came from one sample sequenced in a study of spatial heterogeneity in lung cancer. Study-level findings and limits: Mutation counts in tumors were tracked by counts of expanded intratumoral alpha and beta TCRs.

These receptors' antigens are unknown. TCRdb reprocessed the 5' RACE reads with MiXCR, giving one entry per CDR3 protein. The sample yields approximately 8,500 distinct CDR3 sequences, roughly an eighth seen once. The time point denotes: sample taken at primary tumor resection. The source was lung tumor tissue, collected at surgery. These receptors originate from a male donor with early-stage non-small cell lung cancer.

About this clonotype: This beta chain is off target for a library built for alpha chains, so its abundance means little. The genes are TRBV29-1 and TRBJ2-4, with TRBD2 as a possible D gene (5 bases). The CDR3 length is 13 residues. Between the trimmed V and J ends, which lost 6 bases and 1 base, there was a span of 10 bases. Per germline, CDR1 SQVTM and CDR2 ANQGSEA. In DNA, the CDR3 is TGCAGCGTCCCCCGGAGGGCCAAAAACATTCAGTACTTC. Its protein product is CSVPRRAKNIQYF.

By share, this clonotype counts as medium-sized (0.01 to 0.1%). The size of this beta chain means little, since it is a stray read in a library made for alpha chains. The genes are TRBV7-6 and TRBJ2-7; TRBD1 might be the D (6 bases). The CDR3 contains 11 residues. Trimming took 2 bases from V and 11 from J, leaving 10 bases between them. Looked up from germline, CDR1 is SGHVS and CDR2 is FNYEAQ. The CDR3 DNA follows: TGTGCCAGCAGCTTAAGGGGGACGGAGTACTTC. It yields the protein CASSLRGTEYF. Complete variable domain (other parts from reference TRBV7-6 and TRBJ2-7): GAGVSQSPRYKVTKRGQDVALRCDPISGHVSLYWYRQALGQGPEFLTYFNYEAQQDKSGLPNDRFSAERPEGSISTLTIQRTEQRDSAMYRCASSLRGTEYFGPGTRLTVT.

This clonotype is categorized as medium-sized. As an off-target read in a library built for alpha chains, this beta chain has a frequency of little significance. This sequence joins TRBV20-1 and TRBJ1-2, with 10 positions matching TRBD1. Per germline, CDR1 DFQATT and CDR2 SNEGSKA (reference sequence). This CDR3 is 16 amino acids long. V lost 2 bases and J lost 0; bases outside the gene matches: 6. For the CDR3, the DNA is TGCAGTGCTAGATCCCCCGGACAGGGGGCTAACTATGGCTACACCTTC. This encodes CSARSPGQGANYGYTF.

This clonotype was counted at least ten times. Being off target in a library aimed at alpha chains, this beta chain has a size of little meaning. The V call is TRBV28, the J call TRBJ1-6; D is possibly TRBD1 (6 bases). Deletions cut 5 bases from V and 8 bases from J, with 22 bases between. Germline lookup yields CDR1 MDHEN and CDR2 SYDVKM. This CDR3 has 17 amino acids. The CDR3 is CASSPPRSGGADSPLHF. In DNA form, the CDR3 reads TGTGCCAGCAGTCCGCCCCGGTCGGGGGGCGCAGATTCACCCCTCCACTTT.

Many counts were recorded for this clonotype. This beta chain represents an off-target read in a library built for alpha chains; its size is of limited meaning. DNA for the CDR3: TGTGCCAGCAGCCCGCGGGGTGGAACTGAAGCTTTCTTT. Translation gives CASSPRGGTEAFF. The rearrangement links TRBV5-6 to TRBJ1-1, with no clear D. Trimming shortened V by 4 bases and J by 5 bases, and 12 bases separated the two germline ends. The germline gives CDR1 SGHDT, CDR2 YYEEEE. This CDR3 has 13 amino acids.

In this sample, this clonotype is medium-sized. This beta chain turned up in a library designed for alpha chains; as an off-target read, its abundance says little. The chain carries TRBV7-8 and TRBJ2-7; 8 bases fit TRBD2. V lost 5 bases, J lost 3 bases, and 3 bases stayed unmatched. The germline CDR1 and CDR2 sequences are SGHVS and FQNEAQ. The CDR3 consists of 13 residues. CDR3 sequence (DNA): TGTGCCAGCAGCAGGACTAGCATCTACGAGCAGTACTTC. Translating gives CASSRTSIYEQYF. The full variable domain, completed using reference TRBV7-8 and TRBJ2-7, is GAGVSQSPRYKVAKRGQDVALRCDPISGHVSLFWYQQALGQGPEFLTYFQNEAQLDKSGLPSDRFFAERPEGSVSTLKIQRTQQEDSAVYLCASSRTSIYEQYFGPGTRLTVT.

This clonotype was counted at least ten times. Because the library targeted alpha chains, this beta chain is an off-target read whose size means little. This sequence joins TRBV4-1 and TRBJ2-1, with TRBD2 matching over 10 bases. The J segment lost 3 bases and the V segment lost 0 bases, leaving 5 bases of the junction unmatched. The germline V gene encodes CDR1 MGHRA and CDR2 YSYEKL. The CDR3 extends over 17 amino acids. The CDR3 DNA reads as TGCGCCAGCAGCCAAGACCTAGCGGGAGATGTCTACAATGAGCAGTTCTTC. This gives the protein CASSQDLAGDVYNEQFF.

This clonotype was picked up many times. This beta chain is an off-target read within a library intended for alpha chains, so its frequency means little. The chain employs TRBV15 and TRBJ2-5; maybe TRBD2 (6 bases). V was cut by 2 bases and J by 4 bases, with 14 bases left in between. In germline, CDR1 is LNHNV, CDR2 YYDKDF (reference sequence). The CDR3 has 15 residues. CDR3 loop: CATSRSSRGTETQYF. CDR3 coding DNA: TGTGCCACCAGCAGATCCAGTCGGGGGACAGAGACCCAGTACTTC. The entire variable domain, with the rest obtained from reference TRBV15 and TRBJ2-5, is as follows: DAMVIQNPRYQVTQFGKPVTLSCSQTLNHNVMYWYQQKSSQAPKLLFHYYDKDFNNEADTPDNFQSRRPNTSFCFLDIRSPGLGDTAMYLCATSRSSRGTETQYFGPGTRLLVL.

This clonotype was seen many times. This beta chain is an unintended read in a library built for alpha chains; its size means little. The chain joins TRBV7-2 to TRBJ2-5; D remains ambiguous. Germline V gene data show CDR1 as SGHTA and CDR2 as FQGNSA. The CDR3 runs to 14 residues. Between the trimmed V and J ends, which lost 0 bases and 5 bases, there was a span of 10 bases. The CDR3 protein is CASSLAGPAETQYF. DNA for the CDR3: TGTGCCAGCAGCTTAGCGGGCCCAGCGGAGACCCAGTACTTC.

At least ten counts were recorded for this clonotype. This beta chain slipped into a library made for alpha chains as a stray read, so its size is not meaningful. V and J are TRBV6-2 or TRBV6-3 and TRBJ1-1; 9 nucleotides line up with TRBD1. Unmatched junction bases numbered 7, after V lost 6 bases and J lost 5 bases. This CDR3 region has 14 residues. Germline CDR1 is MNHEY and CDR2 is SVGEGT. CDR3 region: CASRLTGGETEAFF. In DNA form, the CDR3 reads TGTGCCAGCAGGCTCACAGGGGGCGAGACTGAAGCTTTCTTT.

This clonotype came up a few times. This beta chain is a stray read from a library made for alpha chains; its abundance is not meaningful. The chain joins TRBV3-1 to TRBJ2-2, with 8 bases lining up with TRBD1. The germline gives CDR1 LGHDT, CDR2 YNNKEL (reference sequence). The CDR3 has 16 residues. The junction had 9 bases not matched to a gene; V was cut back by 6 bases and J by 3 bases. CDR3 amino acids: CASRTTGTGYTGELFF. The CDR3, as DNA: TGTGCCAGCAGAACAACGGGGACAGGTTACACCGGGGAGCTGTTTTTT. Together with reference TRBV3-1 and TRBJ2-2, the CDR3 gives the full variable domain: DTAVSQTPKYLVTQMGNDKSIKCEQNLGHDTMYWYKQDSKKFLKIMFSYNNKELIINETVPNRFSPKSPDKAHLNLHINSLELGDSAVYFCASRTTGTGYTGELFFGEGSRLTVL.

This clonotype is medium-sized (0.01 to 0.1%) in the sample. This beta chain turned up in a library designed for alpha chains; as an off-target read, its abundance says little. V and J are TRBV5-4 and TRBJ2-3, with D perhaps TRBD2 (5 bases). Germline CDR1 and CDR2: SGHNT and YYREEE (reference sequence). V was shortened by 3 bases and J by 2 bases, with 22 bases between the two germline ends. This CDR3 is built from 18 residues. CDR3 coding DNA: TGTGCCAGCAGCTCGGGCTCTTACAGCGGCCATTACACAGATACGCAGTATTTT. Amino acids: CASSSGSYSGHYTDTQYF.

This clonotype is medium-sized by share. As an off-target read in a library built for alpha chains, this beta chain has a frequency of little significance. The chain is built from TRBV20-1 and TRBJ2-3, with 7 nucleotides matching TRBD2. J lost 1 base, V lost 3 bases, and 7 bases had no gene match. The CDR3 sequence is 15 residues long. The germline gives CDR1 DFQATT, CDR2 SNEGSKA (reference sequence). This CDR3 is CSASESGGRTDTQYF. As DNA, the CDR3 is TGCAGTGCTAGTGAGTCGGGAGGACGCACAGATACGCAGTATTTT.

As for this clonotype: This beta chain is an off-target read within a library intended for alpha chains, so its frequency means little. The CDR3 region has the DNA TGCAGTGCTTTACTACCGCTAGCCTCCTACGAGCAGTACTTC. It translates to CSALLPLASYEQYF. This chain uses TRBV20-1 with TRBJ2-7; perhaps TRBD2 as D (5 bases). The germline V gene has CDR1 DFQATT and CDR2 SNEGSKA (reference sequence). Trimming stripped 5 bases from V and 0 bases from J, with 14 bases between. CDR3 length equals 14 residues.

This clonotype was found many times. This beta chain came through as a stray read in a library set up for alpha chains, and its size says little. This chain joins TRBV11-2 and TRBJ2-5, with D possibly TRBD2 on 6 matching bases. The CDR3 is 14 amino acids. The V end lost 1 base, the J end lost 2 bases, and 8 bases lay between the germline ends. The germline CDR1 and CDR2 sequences are SGHAT and FQNNGV. The CDR3 DNA reads as TGTGCCAGCAGCTTAGTGGAGGGGCAAGAGACCCAGTACTTC. It yields the protein CASSLVEGQETQYF. Using reference TRBV11-2 and TRBJ2-5 for the parts outside the CDR3, the full variable domain is EAGVAQSPRYKIIEKRQSVAFWCNPISGHATLYWYQQILGQGPKLLIQFQNNGVVDDSQLPKDRFSAERLKGVDSTLKIQPAKLEDSAVYLCASSLVEGQETQYFGPGTRLLVL.

Remarks on this clonotype: This may come from a read error, since a much larger clone is one base off. This beta chain came through as a stray read in a library set up for alpha chains, and its size says little. The chain recombines TRBV9 with TRBJ2-3; TRBD1 or TRBD2 may be the D gene (6 bases each). CDR1 and CDR2 (germline): SGDLS, YYNGEE. The V gene lost 2 bases and the J gene lost 6 bases, with 19 bases spanning the gap. The CDR3 contains 16 residues. In DNA form, the CDR3 reads TGTGCCAGCAGCGTCCAGAGATCGGGGGCACAGGATACGCAGTATTTT. It yields the protein CASSVQRSGAQDTQYF.

This clonotype was counted many times. A library made for alpha chains picked up this beta chain off target, so its size means little. Here the CDR3 DNA reads TGTGCCAGCAGTCCTCAGGGAAGCTACACCTTC. As protein: CASSPQGSYTF. The chain joins TRBV12-3 or TRBV12-4 to TRBJ1-2, with D tentatively TRBD1 (5 bases). The V end lost 5 bases, the J end lost 9 bases, and 10 bases lay between the germline ends. CDR3 length: 11 amino acids.

At least ten counts were recorded for this clonotype. This beta chain appears as a stray read in a library generated for alpha chains; its size is not informative. In DNA form, the CDR3 reads TGTGCCATCAGGACTAGCGGGGCCGACACAGATACGCAGTATTTT. This sequence encodes CAIRTSGADTDTQYF. The genes are TRBV10-3 and TRBJ2-3; 11 nucleotides agree with TRBD2. CDR1 is ENHRY and CDR2 is SYGVKD in the germline V gene. Germline trimming cut 6 bases from V and 2 bases from J; bases unmatched to any gene: 4. This CDR3 contains 15 residues.

By sample share, this clonotype is medium-sized. Because the library targeted alpha chains, this beta chain is an off-target read whose size means little. This chain connects TRBV18 to TRBJ2-6; the match to TRBD1 covers 8 bases. This CDR3 contains 18 residues. V dropped 3 bases and J dropped 0; count of bases not matched to a gene: 7. Germline CDR1 and CDR2: KGHSH and LQKENI. CDR3 protein: CASSPGGQGISGANVLTF. CDR3 coding DNA: TGTGCCAGCTCACCTGGCGGACAGGGAATCTCTGGGGCCAACGTCCTGACTTTC.

This clonotype was picked up many times. This beta chain appears as a stray read in a library generated for alpha chains; its size is not informative. V usage is TRBV27 and J usage is TRBJ1-2; maybe TRBD1 (6 bases). V lost 1 base and J 4 bases, leaving 16 bases between the germline ends. Per the germline V gene, CDR1 is MNHEY and CDR2 is SMNVEV (reference sequence). The CDR3 is 16 amino acids. Here the CDR3 reads CASSLFRGTTPYGYTF. In DNA form, the CDR3 reads TGTGCCAGCAGTTTATTCCGGGGGACAACCCCCTATGGCTACACCTTC.

This clonotype was observed at least ten times. This beta chain is a stray sequence in a library constructed for alpha chains; its clone size is not meaningful. The V call is TRBV29-1, the J call TRBJ2-1, with 10 nucleotides matching TRBD1. Germline V lookup: CDR1 SQVTM, CDR2 ANQGSEA. The V and J ends lost 1 base and 6 bases, in that order; junction bases with no gene match: 3. CDR3 length equals 14 residues. In DNA, the CDR3 is TGCAGCGTTGAAGTGGGGACAGGGGTCAATGAGCAGTTCTTC. Translated, it gives CSVEVGTGVNEQFF.

This clonotype was detected many times. This beta chain came through as a stray read in a library set up for alpha chains, and its size says little. The chain carries TRBV7-8 and TRBJ2-1; either TRBD1 or TRBD2 may supply D (5 bases each). Between the trimmed V and J ends, which lost 5 bases and 8 bases, there was a span of 16 bases. The CDR3 is 14 residues long. CDR1 is SGHVS and CDR2 is FQNEAQ in the germline V gene. CDR3 region: CASSKEDTYHEQFF. CDR3 in DNA: TGTGCCAGCAGCAAGGAGGACACATACCATGAGCAGTTCTTC.

This clonotype was recorded at least ten times. This beta chain came through as a stray read in a library set up for alpha chains, and its size says little. The CDR3 region has the DNA TGTGCCAGCAGTCATGGATCGAGAGAGCCCCAGCATTTT. It translates to CASSHGSREPQHF. This rearrangement joins TRBV6-1 to TRBJ1-5; D is unclear. Trimming pared 5 bases from V and 8 bases from J, leaving 13 bases between. From germline, CDR1 is MNHNS and CDR2 SASEGT. This CDR3 spans 13 amino acids.

This clonotype occurred many times. The junction shows a germline mismatch at one end, possibly a read error. Being off target in a library aimed at alpha chains, this beta chain has a size of little meaning. The rearrangement joins TRBV27 to TRBJ2-7; no definite D call. From germline, CDR1 is MNHEY and CDR2 SMNVEV (reference sequence). The CDR3 length is 14 residues. As DNA, the CDR3 is TGTGCCAGCAGTCCCCTAATAGGGTCCTCCGAGCAGTACTTC. Translated: CASSPLIGSSEQYF.

This clonotype was detected ten times or more. This beta chain is a stray sequence in a library constructed for alpha chains; its clone size is not meaningful. This chain connects TRBV7-8 to TRBJ2-1; 8 nucleotides line up with TRBD2. From germline, CDR1 is SGHVS and CDR2 FQNEAQ. Germline trimming cut 4 bases from V and 7 bases from J; bases unmatched to any gene: 9. CDR3 size: 15 residues. The CDR3 loop is CASSSDSGVWNEQFF. In DNA, the CDR3 is TGTGCCAGCAGCTCCGATAGCGGGGTTTGGAATGAGCAGTTCTTC. The variable domain in full, completed from reference TRBV7-8 and TRBJ2-1, reads GAGVSQSPRYKVAKRGQDVALRCDPISGHVSLFWYQQALGQGPEFLTYFQNEAQLDKSGLPSDRFFAERPEGSVSTLKIQRTQQEDSAVYLCASSSDSGVWNEQFFGPGTRLTVL.

A note on this clonotype: Being off target in a library aimed at alpha chains, this beta chain has a size of little meaning. This chain links TRBV7-9 with TRBJ2-3, with 9 bases identical to TRBD2. CDR1 is SEHNR and CDR2 is FQNEAQ in the germline V gene (reference sequence). The CDR3 sequence is 16 residues long. The V segment lost 3 bases and the J segment 4 bases; nucleotides outside the gene matches: 8. In nucleotides, the CDR3 is TGTGCCAGCAGCTTTCGGCGGGGGGGTTTTGCAGATACGCAGTATTTT. This translates into CASSFRRGGFADTQYF.

This clonotype was detected many times. This beta chain is an off-target read within a library intended for alpha chains, so its frequency means little. The chain links TRBV6-1 to TRBJ1-5; no definite D call. Germline V lookup: CDR1 MNHNS, CDR2 SASEGT. This CDR3 comprises 13 residues. The V end lost 2 bases, the J end lost 3 bases, and 5 bases lay between the germline ends. The CDR3 bases are TGTGCCAGCAGTGAACGGGTCAATCAGCCCCAGCATTTT. Protein: CASSERVNQPQHF.

This clonotype was counted between two and nine times. As an off-target read in a library built for alpha chains, this beta chain has a frequency of little significance. The chain combines TRBV6-5 with TRBJ1-6; weak D call: TRBD1 (6 bases). With 7 bases removed from V and 2 bases from J, the gap between germline ends came to 12 bases. The CDR3 runs to 15 residues. The germline V gene has CDR1 MNHEY and CDR2 SVGAGI. The DNA for the CDR3 is TGTGCCAGCAAAGGGGGAAACGCCTATAATTCACCCCTCCACTTT. Its translation: CASKGGNAYNSPLHF.

This clonotype is labeled medium-sized. This beta chain came through as a stray read in a library set up for alpha chains, and its size says little. The V gene is TRBV6-1, the J gene TRBJ1-1, with 7 bases fitting TRBD1. Germline V gene lookup returns CDR1 MNHNS and CDR2 SASEGT. This CDR3 has 14 amino acids. V lost 5 bases, J lost 5 bases, and 8 bases stayed unmatched. CDR3 region: CASSLTGRLTEAFF. The CDR3 bases are TGTGCCAGCAGTTTGACAGGGCGGCTGACTGAAGCTTTCTTT.